The T cell receptor beta chain under discussion was sequenced for a study of shared clonotypes between healthy human individuals. Whole-study results and caveats: Researchers found naive subsets generally carried larger estimated richness than memory subsets.

Only Caucasian adults living in Nashville, Tennessee made up the donor group. This clone has a single count. The antigen is undetermined. Produced via immunoSEQ multiplex PCR; TCRdb's table is partial and in-frame only. This repertoire shows 2 million to 3 million clones, 80% to 95% found once; its top ten account for 0.36%. The sequence was collected from a man younger than 35 in good health. Some clones in this sample may be carry-over from other donors' samples. The sample was naive CD4+ T cells from PBMCs. Subset of the sample: CD45RA+ positively selected.

CDR3: CATSTRLDVPDTQYF. CDR3 DNA: TGTGCCACCAGCACCCGACTAGATGTGCCAGATACGCAGTATTTT. This chain connects TRBV15 to TRBJ2-3, with D perhaps matching TRBD2 (6 bases). Germline V gene data show CDR1 as LNHNV and CDR2 as YYDKDF (reference sequence). CDR3 length equals 15 residues. The V end was cut by 4 bases, the J end by 4 bases, with 15 bases between.